The 21 T cell receptor beta chains listed next were all sequenced from one sample in a study of early T cells in non-severe SARS-CoV-2 infection. TCRdb reprocessed the 5' RACE reads via MiXCR and lists one record per CDR3 protein. The table has just under 65,000 distinct CDR3 sequences, more than 7% seen once. Source: whole blood, taken at baseline. The receptor set was obtained from an adult who was a healthcare worker with PCR-confirmed SARS-CoV-2 infection or an uninfected control (not recorded which).

This clonotype was detected many times. The chain combines TRBV11-3 with TRBJ2-6; D remains unclear. This CDR3 has 14 residues. Germline loops: CDR1 SGHNT, CDR2 YENEEA. Trimming removed 6 bases at V and 4 bases at J, with 10 bases between. The CDR3 region is CASSQTSGANVLTF. In DNA, the CDR3 is TGTGCCAGCAGTCAGACCTCCGGGGCCAACGTCCTGACTTTC.

This clonotype was counted a few times. This chain joins TRBV28 and TRBJ1-4; D perhaps matches TRBD1 (5 bases). CDR1 MDHEN and CDR2 SYDVKM come from the germline V gene. CDR3 size: 11 residues. Deletions cut 7 bases from V and 10 bases from J, with 10 bases between. CDR3 DNA: TGTGCCAGCACACCGGGACGAAAACTGTTTTTT. Its translation is CASTPGRKLFF.

This clonotype was picked up a small number of times. The rearrangement joins TRBV7-9 to TRBJ2-3; possibly TRBD1 for D (5 bases). Germline V gene data show CDR1 as SEHNR and CDR2 as FQNEAQ (reference sequence). This CDR3 comprises 14 residues. Trimming pared 4 bases from V and 4 bases from J, leaving 12 bases between. CDR3 nucleotide sequence: TGTGCCAGCAGCTCCCTAGGGGTGGCAGATACGCAGTATTTT. Amino acid sequence: CASSSLGVADTQYF.

The chain recombines TRBV11-3 with TRBJ1-6; no reliable D call. Germline V lookup: CDR1 SGHNT, CDR2 YENEEA. The CDR3 is made up of 14 amino acids. The V end was cut by 6 bases, the J end by 8 bases, with 14 bases between. The CDR3 sequence: CASSSGRSDSPLHF. The CDR3 DNA is TGTGCCAGCAGTTCGGGCCGTTCGGATTCACCCCTCCACTTT.

V gene TRBV2 combines with J gene TRBJ2-7; D possibly corresponds to TRBD1 (6 bases). Germline-derived CDR1 and CDR2 are SNHLY and FYNNEI. V lost 6 bases to trimming and J lost 7 bases, with 13 bases between them. The CDR3 is made up of 12 amino acids. CDR3 residues: CASRPGEREQYF. DNA for the CDR3: TGTGCCAGCAGGCCAGGGGAGAGGGAGCAGTACTTC.

This clonotype appeared many times. The chain joins TRBV7-9 to TRBJ1-2; D possibly corresponds to TRBD1 (6 bases). The V end was cut by 1 base, the J end by 5 bases, with 14 bases between. CDR1 and CDR2 from the germline V gene are SEHNR and FQNEAQ (reference sequence). This CDR3 comprises 15 residues. As DNA, the CDR3 is TGTGCCAGCAGCTTAGGTAGAAGGACAGTATATGGCTACACCTTC. Protein sequence: CASSLGRRTVYGYTF.

J is TRBJ2-2 and V is TRBV20-1, with TRBD2 as a possible D gene (5 bases). This CDR3 comprises 12 residues. Trimming took 4 bases from V and 4 from J, leaving 7 bases between them. Germline V gene data show CDR1 as DFQATT and CDR2 as SNEGSKA (reference sequence). CDR3 loop: CSAKEATGELFF. In nucleotides, the CDR3 is TGCAGTGCTAAGGAGGCCACCGGGGAGCTGTTTTTT.

This clonotype was found a few times. The V call is TRBV24-1, the J call TRBJ2-5; D gene unclear. Germline V gives CDR1 KGHDR, CDR2 SFDVKD. The CDR3 is 13 residues long. V lost 9 bases and J 0 bases, leaving 10 bases between the germline ends. In DNA, the CDR3 is TGTGCCACCGAAGGTCTAGACCAAGAGACCCAGTACTTC. Residues: CATEGLDQETQYF.

The chain carries TRBV6-1 and TRBJ2-7, with D hard to call. The CDR3 covers 12 residues. Trimming cost V 3 bases and J 3 bases, with 6 bases left between them. CDR1 is MNHNS and CDR2 is SASEGT in the germline V gene. The CDR3 region is CASSEVLYEQYF. DNA of the CDR3: TGTGCCAGCAGTGAGGTACTCTACGAGCAGTACTTC.

The sample holds a few counts of this clonotype. The chain links TRBV19 to TRBJ1-5; D remains ambiguous. Trimming shortened V by 4 bases and J by 4 bases, and 17 bases separated the two germline ends. The germline CDR1 and CDR2 sequences are LNHDA and SQIVND (reference sequence). The CDR3 runs to 16 residues. The CDR3 sequence: CASSSVFGIGNQPQHF. The CDR3 DNA reads TGTGCCAGTAGTAGCGTCTTCGGGATAGGAAATCAGCCCCAGCATTTT.

The chain employs TRBV4-1 and TRBJ1-1; D call uncertain. V was shortened by 1 base and J by 1 base, with 13 bases between the two germline ends. The V gene's germline CDR1 is MGHRA and CDR2 YSYEKL. The CDR3 has 16 residues. The CDR3 region has the DNA TGCGCCAGCAGCCAAGGGAGGGCAGGAAAGAACACTGAAGCTTTCTTT. Residues: CASSQGRAGKNTEAFF.

The V and J genes are TRBV21-1 and TRBJ1-2; the D call in the table, TRBD1, was not verified against the DNA. TRBV21-1 is listed as a pseudogene. The CDR3 has 13 residues. For the CDR3, the DNA is TGTGCGGGGCCTCAACGGAGGAACTATGGCTACACCTTC. It yields the protein CAGPQRRNYGYTF.

This clonotype was seen ten or more times. This chain links TRBV7-8 with TRBJ2-3; D ambiguous. The CDR3 contains 15 residues. In germline, CDR1 is SGHVS, CDR2 FQNEAQ. Trimming left V 2 bases short and J 0 bases short, with 9 bases between. The CDR3 nucleotides read TGTGCCAGCAGCTTATTTGTGGTTAGCACAGATACGCAGTATTTT. Its translation is CASSLFVVSTDTQYF.

In its sample, this clonotype was seen a few times. This chain links TRBV5-5 with TRBJ2-3, with 13 bases aligning to TRBD2. This CDR3 contains 16 residues. V was pared by 4 bases and J by 4 bases, with 6 bases of the junction left unmatched. Germline assignment: CDR1 SGHKS and CDR2 YYEKEE (reference sequence). CDR3 sequence reads: CASSKGLAGVPDTQYF. As DNA, the CDR3 is TGTGCCAGCAGCAAAGGACTAGCGGGAGTCCCAGATACGCAGTATTTT.

This clonotype has a count of ten or more. The genes are TRBV20-1 and TRBJ1-5, with D possibly TRBD1 on 5 matching bases. The CDR3 totals 14 residues. Trimming took 3 bases from V and 5 from J, leaving 14 bases between them. Germline V gene lookup returns CDR1 DFQATT and CDR2 SNEGSKA (reference sequence). CDR3 protein: CSARWPVGDQPQHF. CDR3 bases: TGCAGTGCTAGGTGGCCGGTGGGGGATCAGCCCCAGCATTTT.

The chain links TRBV12-3 or TRBV12-4 to TRBJ2-7, with a tentative D call TRBD2 (6 bases). V was trimmed by 7 bases and J by 4 bases, leaving 14 bases between them. This CDR3 is built from 13 residues. In DNA, the CDR3 is TGTGCCAGCACCCTCGGGGGTGGGTACGAGCAGTACTTC. Protein product: CASTLGGGYEQYF.

V is TRBV14 and J is TRBJ1-2; D ambiguous. Trimming stripped 5 bases from V and 3 bases from J, with 10 bases between. Germline assignment: CDR1 SGHDN and CDR2 FVKESK. There are 13 residues in the CDR3. Here the CDR3 DNA reads TGTGCCAGCAGCAACACGGCTTACTATGGCTACACCTTC. Translated, it gives CASSNTAYYGYTF.

This clonotype was seen more than once but under ten times. V gene TRBV6-5 combines with J gene TRBJ1-2; D perhaps matches TRBD1 (6 bases). The CDR3 spans 16 residues. Germline V gene data show CDR1 as MNHEY and CDR2 as SVGAGI. V was trimmed by 6 bases and J by 1 base, leaving 18 bases between them. The CDR3 nucleotides read TGTGCCAGCAGCCAGGACAGCGCCCAAAGTAACTATGGCTACACCTTC. Encoded protein: CASSQDSAQSNYGYTF.

This clonotype has at least ten counts. The chain links TRBV12-3 or TRBV12-4 to TRBJ1-5, with 11 nucleotides matching TRBD1. V gave up 1 base and J gave up 6 bases; unmatched junction bases: 2. The CDR3 runs to 15 residues. This chain's CDR3 is CASSLGTGGSQPQHF. The CDR3 DNA reads as TGTGCCAGCAGTTTAGGGACAGGGGGCTCTCAGCCCCAGCATTTT.

Many counts were recorded for this clonotype. This rearrangement joins TRBV7-3 to TRBJ2-1; 9 bases match TRBD2. Germline loops: CDR1 SGHTA, CDR2 FQGTGA. The trim removed 5 bases at V and 6 bases at J, leaving 8 bases unmatched. The CDR3 contains 15 residues. DNA of the CDR3: TGTGCCAGCAGCGCGGCCGGGACTAGCAGCAATGAGCAGTTCTTC. This sequence encodes CASSAAGTSSNEQFF.

This clonotype was counted a few times. This chain joins TRBV3-1 and TRBJ2-1; D remains ambiguous. The CDR3 consists of 14 residues. Germline values: CDR1 LGHDT, CDR2 YNNKEL (reference sequence). Between the trimmed V and J ends, which lost 2 bases and 3 bases, there was a span of 8 bases. CDR3: CASSQFMNYNEQFF. The CDR3 DNA is TGTGCCAGCAGCCAATTTATGAACTACAATGAGCAGTTCTTC.